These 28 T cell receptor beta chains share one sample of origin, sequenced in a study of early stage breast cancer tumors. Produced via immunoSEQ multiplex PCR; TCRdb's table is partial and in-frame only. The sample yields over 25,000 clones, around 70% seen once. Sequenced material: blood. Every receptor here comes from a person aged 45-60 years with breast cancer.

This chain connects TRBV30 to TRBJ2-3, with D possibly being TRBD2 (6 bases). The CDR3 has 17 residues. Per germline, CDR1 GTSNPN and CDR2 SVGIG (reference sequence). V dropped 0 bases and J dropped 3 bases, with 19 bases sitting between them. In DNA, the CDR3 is TGTGCCTGGAGTGTTCCCTACCGCGGGAAAGTGACAGATACGCAGTATTTT. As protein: CAWSVPYRGKVTDTQYF.

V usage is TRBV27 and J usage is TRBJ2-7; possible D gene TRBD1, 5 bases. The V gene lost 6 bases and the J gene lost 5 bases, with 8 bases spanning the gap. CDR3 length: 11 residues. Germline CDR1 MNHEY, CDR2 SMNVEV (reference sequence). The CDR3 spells CASSLDNEQYF. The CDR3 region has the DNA TGTGCCAGCAGCTTGGACAACGAGCAGTACTTC.

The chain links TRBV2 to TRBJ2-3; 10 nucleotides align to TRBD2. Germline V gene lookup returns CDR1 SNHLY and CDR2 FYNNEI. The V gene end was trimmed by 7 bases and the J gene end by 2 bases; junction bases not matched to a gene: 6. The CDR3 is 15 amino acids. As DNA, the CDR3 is TGTGCCAGCACCCGACTAGCGGGCATCACAGATACGCAGTATTTT. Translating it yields CASTRLAGITDTQYF.

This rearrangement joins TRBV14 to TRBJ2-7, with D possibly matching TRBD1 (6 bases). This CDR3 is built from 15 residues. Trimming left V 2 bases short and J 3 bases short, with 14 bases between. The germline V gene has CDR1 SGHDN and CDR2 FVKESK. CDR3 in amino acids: CASSQSGTLNYEQYF. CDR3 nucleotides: TGTGCCAGCAGCCAATCCGGGACACTTAACTACGAGCAGTACTTC.

The CDR3, as DNA: TGTGCCAGCAGCGTAGCTCAGGGAAACACCATATATTTT. It is translated as CASSVAQGNTIYF. The chain recombines TRBV9 with TRBJ1-3, with no clear D. Germline values: CDR1 SGDLS, CDR2 YYNGEE. The CDR3 length is 13 residues. Trimming cost V 0 bases and J 4 bases, with 5 bases left between them.

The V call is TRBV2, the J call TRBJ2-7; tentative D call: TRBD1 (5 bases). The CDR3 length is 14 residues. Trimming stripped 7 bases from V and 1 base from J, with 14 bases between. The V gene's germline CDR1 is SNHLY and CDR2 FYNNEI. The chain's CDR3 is CASNPAGPSYEQYF. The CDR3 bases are TGTGCCAGCAATCCGGCAGGGCCTTCCTACGAGCAGTACTTC.

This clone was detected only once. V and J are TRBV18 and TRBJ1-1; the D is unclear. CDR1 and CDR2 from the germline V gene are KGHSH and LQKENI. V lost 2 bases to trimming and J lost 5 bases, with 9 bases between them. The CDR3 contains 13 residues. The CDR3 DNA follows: TGTGCCAGCTCACCATCCCCGGGAACTGAAGCTTTCTTT. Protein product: CASSPSPGTEAFF.

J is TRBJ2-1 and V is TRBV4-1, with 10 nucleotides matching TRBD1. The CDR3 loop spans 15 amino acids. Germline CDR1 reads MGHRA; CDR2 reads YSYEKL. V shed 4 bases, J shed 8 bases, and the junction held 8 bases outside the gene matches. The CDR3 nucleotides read TGCGCCAGCAGCCCTGGACAGGGGGAGGGGTATGAGCAGTTCTTC. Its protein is CASSPGQGEGYEQFF.

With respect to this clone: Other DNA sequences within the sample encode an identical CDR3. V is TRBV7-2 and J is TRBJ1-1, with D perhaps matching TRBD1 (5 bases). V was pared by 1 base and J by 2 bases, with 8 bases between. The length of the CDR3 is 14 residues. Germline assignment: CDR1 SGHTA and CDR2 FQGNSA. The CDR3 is CASSLGTPNTEAFF. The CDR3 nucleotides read TGTGCCAGCAGCTTAGGGACACCTAACACTGAAGCTTTCTTT.

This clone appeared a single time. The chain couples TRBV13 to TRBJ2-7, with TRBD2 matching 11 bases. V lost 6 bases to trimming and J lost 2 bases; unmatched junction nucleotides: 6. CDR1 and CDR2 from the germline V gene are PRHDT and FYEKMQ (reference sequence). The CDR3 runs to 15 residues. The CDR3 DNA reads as TGTGCCAGCAGTGTTAGCGGGAGGGCCCCCTACGAGCAGTACTTC. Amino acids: CASSVSGRAPYEQYF.

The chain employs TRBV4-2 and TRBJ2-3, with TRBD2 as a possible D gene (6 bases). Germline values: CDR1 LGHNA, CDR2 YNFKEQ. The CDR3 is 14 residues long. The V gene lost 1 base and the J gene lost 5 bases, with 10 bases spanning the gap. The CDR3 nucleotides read TGTGCCAGCAGCCAAGGCGGGACCGTAGATACGCAGTATTTT. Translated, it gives CASSQGGTVDTQYF.

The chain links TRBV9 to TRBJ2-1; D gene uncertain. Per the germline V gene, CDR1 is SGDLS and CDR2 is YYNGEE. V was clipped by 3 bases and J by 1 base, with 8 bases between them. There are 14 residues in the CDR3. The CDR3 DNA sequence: TGTGCCAGCAGCGGCCGGGTTTCCTACAATGAGCAGTTCTTC. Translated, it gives CASSGRVSYNEQFF.

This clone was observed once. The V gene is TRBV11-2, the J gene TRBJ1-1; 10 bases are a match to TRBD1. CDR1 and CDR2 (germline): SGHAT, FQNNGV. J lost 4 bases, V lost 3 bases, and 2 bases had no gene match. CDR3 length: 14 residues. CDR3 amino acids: CASSFGTGVTEAFF. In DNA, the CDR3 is TGTGCCAGCAGCTTCGGGACAGGGGTCACTGAAGCTTTCTTT.

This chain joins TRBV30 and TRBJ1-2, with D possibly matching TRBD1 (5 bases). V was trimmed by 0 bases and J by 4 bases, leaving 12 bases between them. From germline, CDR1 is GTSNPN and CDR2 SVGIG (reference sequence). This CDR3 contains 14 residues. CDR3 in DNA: TGTGCCTGGAGTGTAAGAGGGGCCCTCTATGGCTACACCTTC. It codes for CAWSVRGALYGYTF.

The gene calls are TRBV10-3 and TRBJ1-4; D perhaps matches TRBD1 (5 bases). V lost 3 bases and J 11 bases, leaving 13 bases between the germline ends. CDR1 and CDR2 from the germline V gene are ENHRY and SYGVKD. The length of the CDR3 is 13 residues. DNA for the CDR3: TGTGCCATCAGTGATTCCCCGGGGGGGAAACTGTTTTTT. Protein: CAISDSPGGKLFF.

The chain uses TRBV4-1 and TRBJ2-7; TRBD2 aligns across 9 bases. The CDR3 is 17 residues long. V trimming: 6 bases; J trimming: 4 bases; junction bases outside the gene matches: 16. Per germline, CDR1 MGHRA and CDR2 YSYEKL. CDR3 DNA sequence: TGCGCCAGCAGAGCCAGGGGAGCGGGAGGACCTTCTTACGAGCAGTACTTC. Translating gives CASRARGAGGPSYEQYF.

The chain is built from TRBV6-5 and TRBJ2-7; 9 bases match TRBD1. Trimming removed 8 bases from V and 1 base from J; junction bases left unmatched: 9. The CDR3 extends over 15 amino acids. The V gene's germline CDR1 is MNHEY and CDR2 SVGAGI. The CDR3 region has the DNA TGTGCCAGCGCCCAAGGACAGGGGAAATCCTACGAGCAGTACTTC. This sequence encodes CASAQGQGKSYEQYF.

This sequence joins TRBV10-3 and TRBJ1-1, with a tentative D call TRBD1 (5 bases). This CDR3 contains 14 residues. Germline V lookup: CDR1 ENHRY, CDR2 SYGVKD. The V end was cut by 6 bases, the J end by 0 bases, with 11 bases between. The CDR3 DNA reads TGTGCCATCAGGAGACAGAGGGTGAACACTGAAGCTTTCTTT. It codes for CAIRRQRVNTEAFF.

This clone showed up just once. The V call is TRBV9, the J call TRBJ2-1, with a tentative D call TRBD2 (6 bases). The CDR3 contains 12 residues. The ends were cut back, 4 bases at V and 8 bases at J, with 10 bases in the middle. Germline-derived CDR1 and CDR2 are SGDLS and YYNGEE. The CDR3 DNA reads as TGTGCCAGCAGCCCTTGGGGGGATGAGCAGTTCTTC. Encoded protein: CASSPWGDEQFF.

The CDR3: CSAGGAGLTDTQYF. The CDR3 region has the DNA TGCAGCGCCGGGGGCGCGGGATTGACAGATACGCAGTATTTT. The rearrangement uses TRBV29-1 and TRBJ2-3; tentatively, D is TRBD1 or TRBD2 (6 bases each). The CDR3 loop spans 14 amino acids. CDR1 is SQVTM and CDR2 is ANQGSEA in the germline V gene. Trimming stripped 7 bases from V and 3 bases from J, with 17 bases between.

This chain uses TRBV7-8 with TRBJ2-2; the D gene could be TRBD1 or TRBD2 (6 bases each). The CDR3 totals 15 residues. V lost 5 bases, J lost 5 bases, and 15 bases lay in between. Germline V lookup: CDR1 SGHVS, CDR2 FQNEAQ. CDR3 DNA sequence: TGTGCCAGCAGCGAAGCTAGGAGGGGGACCGGGGAGCTGTTTTTT. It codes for CASSEARRGTGELFF.

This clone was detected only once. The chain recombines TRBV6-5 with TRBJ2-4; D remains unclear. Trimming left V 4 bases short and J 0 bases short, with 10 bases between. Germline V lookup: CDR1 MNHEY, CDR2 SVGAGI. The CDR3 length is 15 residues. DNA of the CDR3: TGTGCCAGCAGTTCCCTCTCGGTAGCCAAAAACATTCAGTACTTC. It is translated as CASSSLSVAKNIQYF.

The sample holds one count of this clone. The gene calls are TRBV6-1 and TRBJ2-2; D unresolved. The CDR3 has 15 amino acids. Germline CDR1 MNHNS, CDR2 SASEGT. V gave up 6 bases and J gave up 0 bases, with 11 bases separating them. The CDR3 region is CASRVGRTNTGELFF. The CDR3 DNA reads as TGTGCCAGCAGGGTTGGGCGGACGAACACCGGGGAGCTGTTTTTT.

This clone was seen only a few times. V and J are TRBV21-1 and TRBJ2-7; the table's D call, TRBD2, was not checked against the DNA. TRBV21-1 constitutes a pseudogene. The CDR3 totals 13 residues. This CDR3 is CATSRGGRYEQYF. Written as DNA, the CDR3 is TGTGCCACCTCTCGGGGGGGGCGCTACGAGCAGTACTTC.

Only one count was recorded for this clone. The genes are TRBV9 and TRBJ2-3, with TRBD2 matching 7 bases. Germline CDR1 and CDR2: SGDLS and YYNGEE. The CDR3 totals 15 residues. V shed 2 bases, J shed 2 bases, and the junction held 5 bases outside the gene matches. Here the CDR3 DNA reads TGTGCCAGCAGCGTCGCTAGCGGTACCACAGATACGCAGTATTTT. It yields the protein CASSVASGTTDTQYF.

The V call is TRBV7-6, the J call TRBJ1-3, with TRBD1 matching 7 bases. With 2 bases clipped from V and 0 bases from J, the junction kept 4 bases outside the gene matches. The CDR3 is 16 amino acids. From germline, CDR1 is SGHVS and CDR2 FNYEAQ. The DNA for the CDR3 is TGTGCCAGCAGCTTAATCGGACAGGACTCTGGAAACACCATATATTTT. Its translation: CASSLIGQDSGNTIYF.

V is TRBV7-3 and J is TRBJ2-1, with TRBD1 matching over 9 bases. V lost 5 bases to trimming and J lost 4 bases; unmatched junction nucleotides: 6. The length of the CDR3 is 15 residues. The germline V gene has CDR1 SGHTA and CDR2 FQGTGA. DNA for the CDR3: TGTGCCAGCAGCCCAGACAGGGGGGGGTACAATGAGCAGTTCTTC. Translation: CASSPDRGGYNEQFF.

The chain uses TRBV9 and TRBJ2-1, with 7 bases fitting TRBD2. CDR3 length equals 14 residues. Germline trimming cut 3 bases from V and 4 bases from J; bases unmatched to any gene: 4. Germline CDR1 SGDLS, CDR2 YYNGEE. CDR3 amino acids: CASSELAGYNEQFF. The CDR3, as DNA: TGTGCCAGCAGCGAGTTAGCGGGTTACAATGAGCAGTTCTTC. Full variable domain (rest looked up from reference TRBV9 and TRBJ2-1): DSGVTQTPKHLITATGQRVTLRCSPRSGDLSVYWYQQSLDQGLQFLIQYYNGEERAKGNILERFSAQQFPDLHSELNLSSLELGDSALYFCASSELAGYNEQFFGPGTRLTVL.